The clone carrying this TCR beta chain was picked up one time. Its antigen is unknown. These data originate in a study of shared clonotypes between healthy human individuals. Several immunoSEQ 96-well plates shared each subset's DNA, each plate a replicate. In the source study's methods: Filtering differed since immunoSEQ provided only junctions, with no quality scores. TCRdb's copy holds only in-frame clones and misses some; the assay was immunoSEQ multiplex PCR. D and trimming were read from the DNA, whereas the V and J calls and clone size are those reported in that table. The table has millions of clones, more than 80% seen once. Nashville, Tennessee was home to all donors, each a Caucasian adult. Study-level findings and limits: Naive subsets usually exceeded memory subsets in estimated richness.

The CDR3 consists of 23 residues. Sequencing was done on a sample of naive CD4+ T cells from PBMCs. The subset: CD45RA+ positively selected. The TCR was taken from a man aged 18-30 years in good health. Some clones in this sample may be carry-over from other donors' samples. The V gene is TRBV21-1, the J gene TRBJ2-3; TRBD2, the table's D call, lacks a check against the DNA. TRBV21-1 is recorded as a pseudogene. CDR3 nucleotide sequence: TGTGCCAGCAGCCTATCAACGGGGCAGGGCTTTAGCGGGAGCCCCTCTAGCACAGATACGCAGTATTTT. The encoded protein is CASSLSTGQGFSGSPSSTDTQYF.